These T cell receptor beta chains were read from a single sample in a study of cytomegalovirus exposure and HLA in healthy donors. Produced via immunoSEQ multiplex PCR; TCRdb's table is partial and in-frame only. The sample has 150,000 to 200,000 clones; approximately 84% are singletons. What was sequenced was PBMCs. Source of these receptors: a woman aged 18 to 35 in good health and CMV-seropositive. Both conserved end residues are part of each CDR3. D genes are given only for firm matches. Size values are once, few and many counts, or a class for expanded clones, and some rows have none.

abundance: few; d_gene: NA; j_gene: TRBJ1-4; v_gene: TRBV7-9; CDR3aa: CASTKQGVVEKLFF; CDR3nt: TGTGCCAGCACCAAGCAGGGCGTCGTTGAAAAACTGTTTTTT
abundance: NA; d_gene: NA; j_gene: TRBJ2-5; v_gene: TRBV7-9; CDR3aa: CASSLFTGGRGETQYF; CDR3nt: TGTGCCAGCAGCTTGTTTACGGGGGGCCGTGGCGAGACCCAGTACTTC
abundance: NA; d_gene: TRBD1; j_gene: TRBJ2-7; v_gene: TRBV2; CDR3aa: CASRAGTDEYEQYF; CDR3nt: TGTGCCAGCAGGGCCGGGACAGACGAATACGAGCAGTACTTC
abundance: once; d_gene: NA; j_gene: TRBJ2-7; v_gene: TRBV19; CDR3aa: CASSVTASSYEQYF; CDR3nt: TGTGCCAGTAGTGTGACAGCCAGTTCCTACGAGCAGTACTTC
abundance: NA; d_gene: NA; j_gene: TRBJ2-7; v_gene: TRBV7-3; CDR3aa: CASSPRLSQYF; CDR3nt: TGTGCCAGCAGCCCCCGTCTAAGCCAGTACTTC
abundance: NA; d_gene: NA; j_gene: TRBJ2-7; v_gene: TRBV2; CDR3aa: CASSAVYEQYF; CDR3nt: TGTGCCAGCAGTGCGGTCTACGAGCAGTACTTC
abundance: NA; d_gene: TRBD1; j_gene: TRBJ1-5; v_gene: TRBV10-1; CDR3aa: CAITTGGVFNQPQHF; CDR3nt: TGCGCCATTACGACAGGGGGCGTTTTTAATCAGCCCCAGCATTTT
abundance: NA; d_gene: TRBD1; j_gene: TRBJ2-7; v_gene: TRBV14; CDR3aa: CASSPRGLSYEQYF; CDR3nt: TGTGCCAGCAGCCCCAGGGGGTTATCCTACGAGCAGTACTTC
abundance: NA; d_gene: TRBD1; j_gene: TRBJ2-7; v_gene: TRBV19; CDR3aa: CASSPTGTGTYEQYF; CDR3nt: TGTGCCAGTAGTCCAACCGGGACAGGGACCTACGAGCAGTACTTC
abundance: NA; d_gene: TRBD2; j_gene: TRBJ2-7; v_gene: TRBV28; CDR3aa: CASSSGTMSYEQYF; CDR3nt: TGTGCCAGCAGTTCCGGGACTATGTCCTACGAGCAGTACTTC
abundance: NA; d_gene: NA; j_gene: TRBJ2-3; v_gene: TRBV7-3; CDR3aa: CASSSQRGDTQYF; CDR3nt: TGTGCCAGCAGTTCTCAAAGAGGGGATACGCAGTATTTT
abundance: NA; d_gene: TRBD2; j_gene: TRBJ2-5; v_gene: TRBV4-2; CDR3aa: CASSQTSGGARVGETQYF; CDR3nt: TGTGCCAGCAGCCAGACTAGCGGGGGGGCGCGGGTTGGAGAGACCCAGTACTTC
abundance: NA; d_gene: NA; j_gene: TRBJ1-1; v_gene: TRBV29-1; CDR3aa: CSVANSWDTEAFF; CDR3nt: TGCAGCGTTGCCAACAGTTGGGACACTGAAGCTTTCTTT
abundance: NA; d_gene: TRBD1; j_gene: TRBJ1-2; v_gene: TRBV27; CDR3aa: CASSRTGIAYGYTF; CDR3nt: TGTGCCAGCAGCCGGACAGGGATCGCCTATGGCTACACCTTC
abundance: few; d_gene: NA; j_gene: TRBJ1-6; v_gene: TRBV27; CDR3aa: CASSFSDNSPLHF; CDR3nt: TGTGCCAGCAGTTTTTCCGATAATTCACCCCTCCACTTT
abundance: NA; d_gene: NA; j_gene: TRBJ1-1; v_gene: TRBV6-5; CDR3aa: CASLMNTEAFF; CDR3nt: TGTGCCAGTCTAATGAACACTGAAGCTTTCTTT
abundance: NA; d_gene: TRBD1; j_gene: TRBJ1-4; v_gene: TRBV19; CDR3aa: CASSGRDSDFNEKLFF; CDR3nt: TGTGCCAGTAGTGGCCGGGACAGTGACTTTAATGAAAAACTGTTTTTT
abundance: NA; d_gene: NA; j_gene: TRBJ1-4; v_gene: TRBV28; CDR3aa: CASNALRAHNEKLFF; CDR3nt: TGTGCCAGCAACGCCCTGAGAGCCCACAATGAAAAACTGTTTTTT
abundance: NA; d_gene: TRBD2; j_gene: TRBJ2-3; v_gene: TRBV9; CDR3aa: CASSVDPSGGTTDTQYF; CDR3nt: TGTGCCAGCAGCGTAGACCCTAGCGGGGGCACAACAGATACGCAGTATTTT
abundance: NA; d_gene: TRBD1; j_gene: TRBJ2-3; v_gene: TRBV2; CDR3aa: CASSRQGRDADTQYF; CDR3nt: TGTGCCAGCAGTCGACAGGGGCGGGACGCAGATACGCAGTATTTT
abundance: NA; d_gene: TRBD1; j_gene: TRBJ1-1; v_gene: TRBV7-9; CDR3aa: CASSPTQGGWSEAFF; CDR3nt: TGTGCCAGCAGCCCGACCCAGGGGGGTTGGTCTGAAGCTTTCTTT
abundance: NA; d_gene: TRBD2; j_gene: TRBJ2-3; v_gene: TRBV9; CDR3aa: CASSASGVSTDTQYF; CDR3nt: TGTGCCAGCAGCGCTAGCGGGGTTAGCACAGATACGCAGTATTTT
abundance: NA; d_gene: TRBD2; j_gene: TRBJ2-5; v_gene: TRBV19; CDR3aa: CASRSSGGQETQYF; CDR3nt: TGTGCCAGTAGGAGTAGCGGGGGTCAAGAGACCCAGTACTTC
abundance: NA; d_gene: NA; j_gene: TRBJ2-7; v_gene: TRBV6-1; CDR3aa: CASSPEGAEQYF; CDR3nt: TGTGCCAGCAGCCCTGAGGGTGCCGAGCAGTACTTC
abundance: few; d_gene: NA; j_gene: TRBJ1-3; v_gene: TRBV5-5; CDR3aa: CASSSAHGGNTIYF; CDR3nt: TGTGCCAGCAGCTCAGCCCACGGGGGAAACACCATATATTTT
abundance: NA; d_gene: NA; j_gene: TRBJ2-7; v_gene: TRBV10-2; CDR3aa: CASSEPTGTEQYF; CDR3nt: TGCGCCAGCAGTGAGCCCACAGGCACTGAGCAGTACTTC
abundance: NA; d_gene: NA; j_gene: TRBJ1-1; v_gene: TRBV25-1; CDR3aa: CASSHKGGARTLYTEAFF; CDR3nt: TGTGCCAGCAGCCACAAGGGGGGGGCGCGGACCCTCTACACTGAAGCTTTCTTT
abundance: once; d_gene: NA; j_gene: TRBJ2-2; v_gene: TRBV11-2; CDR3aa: CASSPGQFLAGELFF; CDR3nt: TGTGCCAGCAGCCCCGGACAGTTCCTCGCCGGGGAGCTGTTTTTT
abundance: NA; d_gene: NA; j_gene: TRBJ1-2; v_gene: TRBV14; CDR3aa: CASSQDIGPGGNYGYTF; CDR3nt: TGTGCCAGCAGCCAAGATATCGGGCCGGGGGGTAACTATGGCTACACCTTC
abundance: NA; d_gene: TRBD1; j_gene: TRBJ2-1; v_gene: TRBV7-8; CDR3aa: CASSRRGQGKNEQFF; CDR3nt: TGTGCCAGCAGCCGAAGGGGACAGGGGAAGAATGAGCAGTTCTTC
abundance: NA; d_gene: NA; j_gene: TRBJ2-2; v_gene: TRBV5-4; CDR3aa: CASSRGGELSSNTGELFF; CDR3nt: TGTGCCAGCAGCCGGGGTGGGGAACTTAGCTCAAACACCGGGGAGCTGTTTTTT
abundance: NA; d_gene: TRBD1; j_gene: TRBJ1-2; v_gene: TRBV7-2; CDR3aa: CASSSRTGGNYGYTF; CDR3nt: TGTGCCAGCAGCAGTAGGACAGGGGGGAACTATGGCTACACCTTC
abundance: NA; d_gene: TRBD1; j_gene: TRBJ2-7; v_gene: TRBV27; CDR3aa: CASGAGTGGGEQYF; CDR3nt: TGTGCCAGCGGCGCCGGGACAGGGGGCGGCGAGCAGTACTTC
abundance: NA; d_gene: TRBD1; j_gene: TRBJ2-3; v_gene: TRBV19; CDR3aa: CASSRTGGKDTQYF; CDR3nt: TGTGCCAGTTCCCGGACAGGGGGAAAGGATACGCAGTATTTT
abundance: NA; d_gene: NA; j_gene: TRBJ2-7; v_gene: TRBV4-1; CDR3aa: CASSQDPVQGGLTYEQYF; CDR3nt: TGCGCCAGCAGCCAAGATCCGGTACAGGGAGGGCTCACCTACGAGCAGTACTTC